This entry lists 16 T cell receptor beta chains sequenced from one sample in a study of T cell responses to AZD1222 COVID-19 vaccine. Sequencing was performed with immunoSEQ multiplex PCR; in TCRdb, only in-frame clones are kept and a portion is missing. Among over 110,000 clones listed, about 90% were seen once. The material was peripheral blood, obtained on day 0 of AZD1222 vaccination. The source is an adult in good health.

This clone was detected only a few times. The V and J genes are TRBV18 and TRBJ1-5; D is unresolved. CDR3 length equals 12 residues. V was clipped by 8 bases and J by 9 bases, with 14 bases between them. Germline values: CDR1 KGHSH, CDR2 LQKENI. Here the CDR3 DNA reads TGTGCCAGCAGTACCGGAGTAGCGCCCCAGCATTTT. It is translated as CASSTGVAPQHF.

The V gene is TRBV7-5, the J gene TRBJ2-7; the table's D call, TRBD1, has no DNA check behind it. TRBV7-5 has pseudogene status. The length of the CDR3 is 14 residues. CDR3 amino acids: CARSGPTGNYEQYF. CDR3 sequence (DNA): TGTGCCAGAAGCGGACCGACAGGGAACTACGAGCAGTACTTC.

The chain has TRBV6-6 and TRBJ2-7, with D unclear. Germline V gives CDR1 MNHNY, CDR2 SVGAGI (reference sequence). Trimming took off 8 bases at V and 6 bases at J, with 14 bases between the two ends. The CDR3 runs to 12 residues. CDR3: CASGSRPFEQYF. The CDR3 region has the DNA TGTGCCAGCGGTAGTCGGCCCTTCGAGCAGTACTTC.

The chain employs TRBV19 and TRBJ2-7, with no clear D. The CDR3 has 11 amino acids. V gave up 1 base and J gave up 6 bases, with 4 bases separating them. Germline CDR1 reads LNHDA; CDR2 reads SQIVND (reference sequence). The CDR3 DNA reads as TGTGCCAGTAGTATAGCCAGCGAGCAGTACTTC. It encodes CASSIASEQYF.

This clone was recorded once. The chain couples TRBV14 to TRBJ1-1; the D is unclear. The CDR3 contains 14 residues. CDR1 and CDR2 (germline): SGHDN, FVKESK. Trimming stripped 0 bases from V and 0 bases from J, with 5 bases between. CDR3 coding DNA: TGTGCCAGCAGCCAAGATTTAATGAACACTGAAGCTTTCTTT. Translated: CASSQDLMNTEAFF.

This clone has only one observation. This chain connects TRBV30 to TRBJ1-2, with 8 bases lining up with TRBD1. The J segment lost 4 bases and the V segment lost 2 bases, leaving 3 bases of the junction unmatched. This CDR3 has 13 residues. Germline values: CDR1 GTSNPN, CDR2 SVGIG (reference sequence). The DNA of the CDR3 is TGTGCCTGGAGTCGACAGGGGACCTATGGCTACACCTTC. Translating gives CAWSRQGTYGYTF. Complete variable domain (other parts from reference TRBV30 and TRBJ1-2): SQTIHQWPATLVQPVGSPLSLECTVEGTSNPNLYWYRQAAGRGLQLLFYSVGIGQISSEVPQNLSASRPQDRQFILSSKKLLLSDSGFYLCAWSRQGTYGYTFGSGTRLTVV.

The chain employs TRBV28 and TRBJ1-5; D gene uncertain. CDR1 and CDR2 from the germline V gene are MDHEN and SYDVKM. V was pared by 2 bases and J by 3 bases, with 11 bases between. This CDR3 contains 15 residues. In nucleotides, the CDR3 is TGTGCCAGCAGTTTAAGCAGCTCCCCCAATCAGCCCCAGCATTTT. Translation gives CASSLSSSPNQPQHF.

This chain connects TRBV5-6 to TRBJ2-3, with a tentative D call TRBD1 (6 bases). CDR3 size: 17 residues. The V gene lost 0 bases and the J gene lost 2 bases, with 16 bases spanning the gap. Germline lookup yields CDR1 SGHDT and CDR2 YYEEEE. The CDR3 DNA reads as TGTGCCAGCAGCTTGGTACGTTCGTACAGGGCCACAGATACGCAGTATTTT. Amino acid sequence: CASSLVRSYRATDTQYF. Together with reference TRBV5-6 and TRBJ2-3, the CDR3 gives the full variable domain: DAGVTQSPTHLIKTRGQQVTLRCSPKSGHDTVSWYQQALGQGPQFIFQYYEEEERQRGNFPDRFSGHQFPNYSSELNVNALLLGDSALYLCASSLVRSYRATDTQYFGPGTRLTVL.

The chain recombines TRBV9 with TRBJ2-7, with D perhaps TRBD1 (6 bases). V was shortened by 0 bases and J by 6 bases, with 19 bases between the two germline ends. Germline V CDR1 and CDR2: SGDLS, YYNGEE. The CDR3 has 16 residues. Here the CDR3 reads CASSVAFEAGVGEQYF. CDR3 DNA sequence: TGTGCCAGCAGCGTAGCTTTTGAGGCAGGGGTGGGCGAGCAGTACTTC.

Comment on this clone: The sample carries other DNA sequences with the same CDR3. CDR3 amino acids: CASSPTGANSPLHF. CDR3 in DNA: TGTGCCAGCAGCCCTACAGGAGCCAATTCACCCCTCCACTTT. V usage is TRBV3-1 (or the pseudogene TRBV3-2) and J usage is TRBJ1-6; tentatively, D is TRBD1 (5 bases). The CDR3 contains 14 residues. Germline V gene lookup returns CDR1 LGHDT and CDR2 YNNKEL (reference sequence). V was cut by 4 bases and J by 7 bases, with 11 bases left in between.

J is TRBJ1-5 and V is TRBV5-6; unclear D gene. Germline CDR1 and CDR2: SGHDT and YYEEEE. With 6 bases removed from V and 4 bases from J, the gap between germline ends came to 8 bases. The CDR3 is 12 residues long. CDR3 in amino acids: CASNWGNQPQHF. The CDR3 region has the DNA TGTGCCAGCAACTGGGGAAATCAGCCCCAGCATTTT.

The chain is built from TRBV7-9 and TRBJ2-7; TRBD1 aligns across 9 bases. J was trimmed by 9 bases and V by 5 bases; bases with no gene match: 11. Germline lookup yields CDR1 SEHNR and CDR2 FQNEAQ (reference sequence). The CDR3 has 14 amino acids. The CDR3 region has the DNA TGTGCCAGCAGCAGAGGACAGGGGAGCCGAGGGCAGTACTTC. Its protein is CASSRGQGSRGQYF.

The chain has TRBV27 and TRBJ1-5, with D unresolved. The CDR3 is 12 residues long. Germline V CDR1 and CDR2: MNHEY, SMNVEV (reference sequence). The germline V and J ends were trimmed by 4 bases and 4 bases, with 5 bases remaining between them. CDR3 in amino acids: CASSSPNQPQHF. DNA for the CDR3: TGTGCCAGCAGTTCTCCGAATCAGCCCCAGCATTTT.

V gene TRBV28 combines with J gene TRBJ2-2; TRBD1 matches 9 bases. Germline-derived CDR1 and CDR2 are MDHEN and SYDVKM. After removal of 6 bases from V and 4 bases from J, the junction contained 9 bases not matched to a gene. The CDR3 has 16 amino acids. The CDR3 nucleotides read TGTGCCAGCAGCTCCGGGACAGGGAGGATCACCGGGGAGCTGTTTTTT. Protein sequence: CASSSGTGRITGELFF. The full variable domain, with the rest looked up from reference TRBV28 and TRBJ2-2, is DVKVTQSSRYLVKRTGEKVFLECVQDMDHENMFWYRQDPGLGLRLIYFSYDVKMKEKGDIPEGYSVSREKKERFSLILESASTNQTSMYLCASSSGTGRITGELFFGEGSRLTVL.

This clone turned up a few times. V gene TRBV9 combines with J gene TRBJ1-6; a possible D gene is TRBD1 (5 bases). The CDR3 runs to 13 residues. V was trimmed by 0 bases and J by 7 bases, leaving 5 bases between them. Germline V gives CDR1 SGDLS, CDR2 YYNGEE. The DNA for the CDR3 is TGTGCCAGCAGCGTAGGGGGGAATTCACCCCTCCACTTT. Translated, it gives CASSVGGNSPLHF. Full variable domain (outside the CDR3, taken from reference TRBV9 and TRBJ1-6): DSGVTQTPKHLITATGQRVTLRCSPRSGDLSVYWYQQSLDQGLQFLIQYYNGEERAKGNILERFSAQQFPDLHSELNLSSLELGDSALYFCASSVGGNSPLHFGNGTRLTVT.

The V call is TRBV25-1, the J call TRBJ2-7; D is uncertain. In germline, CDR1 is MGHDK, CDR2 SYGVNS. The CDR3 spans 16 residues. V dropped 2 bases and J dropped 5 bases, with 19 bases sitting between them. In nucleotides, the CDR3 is TGTGCCAGCAGTGAAAATATCGGGCTCCGTTGGAACGAGCAGTACTTC. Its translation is CASSENIGLRWNEQYF.